Following are 20 T cell receptor beta chains from one sample sequenced in a study of cytomegalovirus exposure and HLA in healthy donors. Primers: 60 Vbeta forward and 13 Jbeta reverse. TCRdb's copy holds only in-frame clones and misses some; the assay was immunoSEQ multiplex PCR. The table shows about 100,000 clones, with roughly 78% occurring only once. Sequenced input: PBMCs. These receptors all come from a woman in her sixties or seventies in good health and CMV-seronegative.

This clone was found once. The gene calls are TRBV27 and TRBJ1-6; the match to TRBD1 covers 9 bases. Trimming took 5 bases from V and 0 from J; bases not matched to a gene: 5. This CDR3 has 17 residues. The germline CDR1 and CDR2 sequences are MNHEY and SMNVEV (reference sequence). The DNA of the CDR3 is TGTGCCAGCAGTCTCGGACAGGGGAGCTCCTATAATTCACCCCTCCACTTT. Translated, it gives CASSLGQGSSYNSPLHF.

The V call is TRBV27, the J call TRBJ2-5; 10 nucleotides agree with TRBD2. There are 18 residues in the CDR3. Trimming took 4 bases from V and 8 from J; bases not matched to a gene: 19. CDR1 and CDR2 from the germline V gene are MNHEY and SMNVEV (reference sequence). The CDR3 region has the DNA TGTGCCAGCAGTTGGTCTAGCGGGGGAACCCGGGGTGGGGACACCCAGTACTTC. Encoded protein: CASSWSSGGTRGGDTQYF.

The chain has TRBV6-5 and TRBJ2-7; 8 nucleotides agree with TRBD1. The CDR3 sequence is 13 residues long. V lost 5 bases and J lost 3; bases outside the gene matches: 3. CDR1 and CDR2 (germline): MNHEY, SVGAGI. Here the CDR3 DNA reads TGTGCCAGCAGTGGGGGGACAGGCTACGAGCAGTACTTC. Translation gives CASSGGTGYEQYF.

This chain joins TRBV4-3 and TRBJ1-5; 9 nucleotides line up with TRBD1. The CDR3 contains 15 residues. The trim removed 0 bases at V and 6 bases at J, leaving 3 bases unmatched. Germline CDR1 and CDR2: LGHNA and YSLEER. The CDR3 DNA sequence: TGCGCCAGCAGCCAAGAGAGGACAGGGGTTCAGCCCCAGCATTTT. Translating it yields CASSQERTGVQPQHF.

The V and J genes are TRBV4-3 and TRBJ2-1, with 7 bases that match TRBD2. V gave up 0 bases and J gave up 4 bases; unmatched junction bases: 9. Germline V gene data show CDR1 as LGHNA and CDR2 as YSLEER. The CDR3 has 17 residues. CDR3 DNA sequence: TGCGCCAGCAGCCAAGAATCGGCTAGCGGACAATACAATGAGCAGTTCTTC. Protein sequence: CASSQESASGQYNEQFF.

The rearrangement links TRBV6-5 to TRBJ1-3; the D gene is possibly TRBD1 (5 bases). V was shortened by 2 bases and J by 3 bases, with 8 bases between the two germline ends. CDR1 is MNHEY, CDR2 SVGAGI, per germline. CDR3 size: 14 residues. The CDR3 region is CASSYGGVGNTIYF. In DNA, the CDR3 is TGTGCCAGCAGTTACGGGGGGGTTGGAAACACCATATATTTT.

The gene calls are TRBV6-1 and TRBJ2-1; TRBD1 agrees at 9 bases. The CDR3 contains 15 residues. V was clipped by 2 bases and J by 3 bases; unmatched bases: 2. Germline V CDR1 and CDR2: MNHNS, SASEGT. As DNA, the CDR3 is TGTGCCAGCAGTGAAACAGGGGGCATCTACAATGAGCAGTTCTTC. This encodes CASSETGGIYNEQFF.

This clone has only one observation. This chain joins TRBV10-3 and TRBJ1-1, with a weak D call TRBD1 (6 bases). Germline assignment: CDR1 ENHRY and CDR2 SYGVKD. V was pared by 10 bases and J by 11 bases, with 23 bases between. This CDR3 region has 13 residues. The chain's CDR3 is CATSSPGHQSAFF. DNA for the CDR3: TGTGCCACCAGCTCCCCGGGACACCAGTCGGCTTTCTTT.

This chain uses TRBV28 with TRBJ2-1; D not resolved. The ends were cut back, 8 bases at V and 7 bases at J, with 9 bases in the middle. The length of the CDR3 is 11 residues. Germline-derived CDR1 and CDR2 are MDHEN and SYDVKM. DNA of the CDR3: TGTGCCAGCCGTCTCGGGAATGAGCAGTTCTTC. Protein sequence: CASRLGNEQFF.

This sequence joins TRBV5-1 and TRBJ2-1; 7 bases line up with TRBD2. CDR1 and CDR2 (germline): SGHRS, YFSETQ. CDR3 size: 13 residues. Trimming took 0 bases from V and 12 from J; bases not matched to a gene: 6. The CDR3 DNA reads TGCGCCAGCAGCTTGGCGGGGCGGGGGTTGCAGTTCTTC. Protein product: CASSLAGRGLQFF.

The chain joins TRBV9 to TRBJ2-6, with 8 bases lining up with TRBD1. The CDR3 loop spans 17 amino acids. The trim removed 4 bases at V and 1 base at J, leaving 7 bases unmatched. Germline V gene data show CDR1 as SGDLS and CDR2 as YYNGEE. CDR3 nucleotide sequence: TGTGCCAGCAGCTCGGGGACAGGACCTTCTGGGGCCAACGTCCTGACTTTC. This translates into CASSSGTGPSGANVLTF.

This sequence joins TRBV15 and TRBJ1-1; 12 positions match TRBD1. J gave up 10 bases and V 3 bases, and 9 bases lay outside the gene matches. This CDR3 comprises 15 residues. The germline CDR1 and CDR2 sequences are LNHNV and YYDKDF (reference sequence). As DNA, the CDR3 is TGTGCCACCAGCAGGTCCGGGACAGGGGGCTGGGTAGCTTTCTTT. Its protein is CATSRSGTGGWVAFF. The full variable domain, in which reference TRBV15 and TRBJ1-1 provide the parts outside the CDR3, is DAMVIQNPRYQVTQFGKPVTLSCSQTLNHNVMYWYQQKSSQAPKLLFHYYDKDFNNEADTPDNFQSRRPNTSFCFLDIRSPGLGDTAMYLCATSRSGTGGWVAFFGQGTRLTVV.

The chain couples TRBV19 to TRBJ1-2, with 7 bases matching TRBD1. Germline CDR1 reads LNHDA; CDR2 reads SQIVND (reference sequence). The CDR3 is 13 residues long. The trim removed 3 bases at V and 9 bases at J, leaving 7 bases unmatched. CDR3 sequence: CASSIGTDLRYTF. The CDR3 region has the DNA TGTGCCAGTAGTATTGGGACAGATTTACGCTACACCTTC.

The rearrangement joins TRBV28 to TRBJ1-5; possible D gene TRBD1, 6 bases. CDR3 size: 13 residues. Germline CDR1 reads MDHEN; CDR2 reads SYDVKM. The V end was cut by 8 bases, the J end by 4 bases, with 12 bases between. The CDR3 protein is CASQQGLNQPQHF. As DNA, the CDR3 is TGTGCCAGCCAGCAGGGGCTGAATCAGCCCCAGCATTTT.

The V gene is TRBV7-2, the J gene TRBJ1-3; TRBD1 aligns across 8 bases. The CDR3 runs 17 residues. V lost 5 bases and J lost 2; bases outside the gene matches: 11. Germline CDR1 SGHTA, CDR2 FQGNSA. The CDR3 is CASSLSSVQGAGNTIYF. In DNA form, the CDR3 reads TGTGCCAGCAGCCTAAGCTCCGTACAGGGGGCTGGAAACACCATATATTTT.

V is TRBV7-8 and J is TRBJ2-5, with D tentatively TRBD1 (6 bases). The germline V gene has CDR1 SGHVS and CDR2 FQNEAQ. Trimming removed 2 bases at V and 1 base at J, with 17 bases between. This CDR3 spans 17 amino acids. DNA for the CDR3: TGTGCCAGCAGCTTAATGGGGGCTCGCCTTCTCCAAGAGACCCAGTACTTC. Its translation is CASSLMGARLLQETQYF. Using reference TRBV7-8 and TRBJ2-5 for the parts outside the CDR3, the full variable domain is GAGVSQSPRYKVAKRGQDVALRCDPISGHVSLFWYQQALGQGPEFLTYFQNEAQLDKSGLPSDRFFAERPEGSVSTLKIQRTQQEDSAVYLCASSLMGARLLQETQYFGPGTRLLVL.

The rearrangement uses TRBV7-9 and TRBJ1-4, with a weak D call TRBD1 (5 bases). V lost 4 bases and J lost 10, with 19 bases in between. Germline V gene lookup returns CDR1 SEHNR and CDR2 FQNEAQ (reference sequence). The CDR3 has 15 amino acids. This CDR3 reads CASSWGGDGGGKLFF. CDR3 coding DNA: TGTGCCAGCAGCTGGGGAGGGGATGGCGGAGGAAAACTGTTTTTT.

The chain links TRBV14 to TRBJ1-4; TRBD1 is a possible D gene (5 bases). The CDR3 is made up of 15 amino acids. Deletions cut 4 bases from V and 4 bases from J, with 13 bases between. Per germline, CDR1 SGHDN and CDR2 FVKESK. This chain's CDR3 is CASSPWAGLNEKLFF. In DNA, the CDR3 is TGTGCCAGCAGCCCATGGGCAGGGCTTAATGAAAAACTGTTTTTT.

This chain connects TRBV4-3 to TRBJ2-7, with TRBD2 matching 8 bases. Germline V gene data show CDR1 as LGHNA and CDR2 as YSLEER. The CDR3 has 16 residues. V lost 0 bases to trimming and J lost 0 bases; unmatched junction nucleotides: 4. CDR3 DNA sequence: TGCGCCAGCAGCCAAGATAGAACTAGCGGCTCCTACGAGCAGTACTTC. This translates into CASSQDRTSGSYEQYF.

V usage is TRBV6-5 and J usage is TRBJ1-5, with TRBD1 identical over 7 bases. V shed 10 bases and J 4 bases; nucleotides not matched to a gene: 7. The germline CDR1 and CDR2 sequences are MNHEY and SVGAGI. The length of the CDR3 is 13 residues. The CDR3: CATGQAGNQPQHF. The CDR3 DNA sequence: TGTGCCACTGGACAGGCTGGGAATCAGCCCCAGCATTTT.